A selection of T cell receptor beta chains follows, all from one sample in a study of blood T cell repertoires in COVID-19. The method was immunoSEQ multiplex PCR; TCRdb's version includes in-frame clones alone and lacks a portion of them. The sample records under 400,000 clones, 90% being singletons. Sequenced material: peripheral blood. These receptors were taken from a man between 18 and 35 years old with active or convalescent COVID-19. Each CDR3 is given with its conserved first and last residue. A D gene is named only where the DNA matches it firmly. Rows give clone size only sometimes, using once, few, many, or a class for an expanded clone.

j_gene | v_gene | abundance | d_gene | CDR3aa | CDR3nt
TRBJ1-1 | TRBV2 | - | - | CASTRVTGNTEAFF | TGTGCCAGCACGCGGGTTACTGGGAACACTGAAGCTTTCTTT
TRBJ1-2 | TRBV28 | few | - | CATTGGSFSGYTF | TGTGCCACCACTGGAGGGTCCTTTAGTGGCTACACCTTC
TRBJ1-5 | TRBV2 | - | - | CASSEQGISNQPQHF | TGTGCCAGCAGTGAACAGGGGATCAGCAATCAGCCCCAGCATTTT
TRBJ1-5 | TRBV25-1 | - | - | CASSTGQSNNQPQHF | TGTGCCAGCAGCACCGGACAGTCCAACAATCAGCCCCAGCATTTT
TRBJ2-1 | TRBV5-1 | - | TRBD2 | CASSLGAGVINEQFF | TGCGCCAGCAGCTTGGGAGCGGGAGTGATCAATGAGCAGTTCTTC
TRBJ2-7 | TRBV7-8 | - | - | CASSLFFGSGEPIF | TGTGCCAGCAGCTTGTTTTTCGGTTCGGGAGAACCAATCTTC
TRBJ2-5 | TRBV7-9 | - | - | CASSLVDSPQETQYF | TGTGCCAGCAGCTTAGTAGACAGCCCACAAGAGACCCAGTACTTC
TRBJ2-3 | TRBV5-7 | - | - | CASSFWQGGPPDTQYF | TGTGCCAGCAGCTTCTGGCAGGGGGGCCCCCCTGATACGCAGTATTTT
TRBJ2-5 | TRBV19 | - | - | CASRITGLETQYF | TGTGCCAGTAGGATAACAGGGTTGGAGACCCAGTACTTC
TRBJ1-3 | TRBV7-3 | - | - | CASSIIPGSGNTIYF | TGTGCCAGCAGCATAATCCCGGGCTCTGGAAACACCATATATTTT
TRBJ1-5 | TRBV18 | - | - | CASSPSMSNQPQHF | TGTGCCAGCTCACCGAGCATGAGCAATCAGCCCCAGCATTTT
TRBJ1-1 | TRBV19 | - | - | CASSTGGYRTFGTEAFF | TGTGCCAGTAGTACGGGGGGGTATCGGACCTTTGGAACTGAAGCTTTCTTT
TRBJ2-7 | TRBV7-9 | - | TRBD1 | CAYDRGYSYEQYF | TGTGCCTACGACAGGGGGTATTCCTACGAGCAGTACTTC
TRBJ2-7 | TRBV27 | - | - | CASSQRWPYEQYF | TGTGCCAGCAGCCAACGATGGCCCTACGAGCAGTACTTC
TRBJ1-3 | TRBV4-2 | few | - | CASSPVGSSGNTIYF | TGTGCCAGCAGCCCCGTTGGGAGCTCTGGAAACACCATATATTTT
TRBJ2-7 | TRBV4-3 | - | - | CASSQGLDWGEQYF | TGCGCCAGCAGCCAAGGCTTGGACTGGGGCGAGCAGTACTTC